The entry below gives a single TCR beta chain sequence along with its context. Antigen unknown. These data belong to a study of metastatic and nonmetastatic thyroid tumors. Overall study: Repertoire data that came from the blood and tumor or nodule tissue of malignant and benign thyroid patients were compared. Findings of the study overall: As reported, TCR beta diversity in blood and tumor was significantly higher in malignant thyroid tumors than in benign nodules.

With 0 bases removed from V and 6 bases from J, the gap between germline ends came to 9 bases. The CDR3 sequence is 13 residues long. Looked up from germline, CDR1 is SGHAT and CDR2 is FQNNGV. In the original processing: Clinicopathological groups supplied CDR3 differences that were used to build a distant-metastasis classifier for papillary thyroid cancer. TCRdb reanalyzed the PCR reads via MiXCR. The V and J calls shown here were made by TCRdb, not taken from the authors' results. The data show around 34,000 clones, with around 28% seen just once and less than 9% held by the top ten. No treatment had been given to any patient before thyroid surgery.

This chain joins TRBV11-2 and TRBJ2-7; the D is unclear. The TCR originated in a female donor with papillary thyroid cancer or a benign thyroid nodule (not recorded which). Some clones in this sample may be carry-over from other donors' samples. Sequenced: blood. CDR3 protein: CASSLEAAAEQYF. The CDR3, as DNA: TGTGCCAGCAGCTTAGAGGCAGCCGCCGAGCAGTACTTC.